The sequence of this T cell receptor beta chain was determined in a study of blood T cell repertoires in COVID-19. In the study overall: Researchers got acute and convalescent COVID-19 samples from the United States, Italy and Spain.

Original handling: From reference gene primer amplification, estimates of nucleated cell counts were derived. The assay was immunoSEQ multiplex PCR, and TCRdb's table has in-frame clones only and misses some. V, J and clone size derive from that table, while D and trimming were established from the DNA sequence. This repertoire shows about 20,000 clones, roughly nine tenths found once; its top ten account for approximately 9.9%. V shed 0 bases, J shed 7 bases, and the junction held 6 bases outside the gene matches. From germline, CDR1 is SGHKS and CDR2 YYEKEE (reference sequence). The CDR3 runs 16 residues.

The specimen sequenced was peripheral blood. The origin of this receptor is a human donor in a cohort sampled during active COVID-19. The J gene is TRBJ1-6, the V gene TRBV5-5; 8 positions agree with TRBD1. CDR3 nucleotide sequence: TGTGCCAGCAGCTTGGCCGGAGCAGGGGGCAATTCACCCCTCCACTTT. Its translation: CASSLAGAGGNSPLHF.